The present T cell receptor (beta chain) was sequenced within a study of T cell repertoires in cytomegalovirus infection. A single record per CDR3 protein comes from TCRdb applying MiXCR to the reads. The table has 150,000 to 200,000 distinct CDR3 sequences, 7.5% to 10% seen once. V lost 3 bases and J 1 base, leaving 3 bases between the germline ends. Germline CDR1 SGHTA, CDR2 FQGNSA. The CDR3 runs to 12 residues. This clonotype was recorded many times. The sequenced material came from PBMCs. This chain uses TRBV7-2 with TRBJ1-1; no clear D gene. The clonotype comes from a human donor in good health (CMV status not recorded). Some clones in this sample may be carry-over from other donors' samples. The DNA for the CDR3 is TGTGCCAGCAGCTTTGCGAACACTGAAGCTTTCTTT. Amino acids: CASSFANTEAFF.